Below, one TCR beta chain is given with its context. The data were obtained in a study of blood T cell repertoires in COVID-19. Trimming shortened V by 0 bases and J by 2 bases, and 6 bases separated the two germline ends. This CDR3 has 14 residues. Germline CDR1 and CDR2: PRHDT and FYEKMQ (reference sequence). During active infection, Seattle patients enrolled and were then monitored through disease. Assay used: immunoSEQ multiplex PCR; TCRdb lists only in-frame clones, some missing. The table has about 200,000 clones, roughly three quarters seen once. This TCR came from a middle-aged woman with COVID-19, enrolled during active disease. Specimen: peripheral blood. J is TRBJ2-3 and V is TRBV13; the D is unclear. The CDR3 DNA reads as TGTGCCAGCAGCTTAGGGACTTACACAGATACGCAGTATTTT. Its protein is CASSLGTYTDTQYF.